This TCR beta chain was documented in a study of T cell repertoires in cytomegalovirus infection. Using its own MiXCR run on the reads, TCRdb lists one record per CDR3 protein. This sample has 350,000 to 500,000 distinct CDR3 sequences, with 30% to 40% found just once. The germline gives CDR1 LNHDA, CDR2 SQIVND (reference sequence). The CDR3 covers 14 residues. V was clipped by 4 bases and J by 0 bases, with 7 bases between them. In its sample, this clonotype was seen a few times. The clonotype was recovered from a human donor in good health (CMV status not recorded). Some clones in this sample may be carry-over from other donors' samples. The genes are TRBV19 and TRBJ2-4; the D is unclear. The sequenced sample consisted of PBMCs. CDR3 sequence reads: CASSTSVAKNIQYF. In DNA form, the CDR3 reads TGTGCCAGTAGTACTTCCGTAGCCAAAAACATTCAGTACTTC. The full variable domain, with the rest looked up from reference TRBV19 and TRBJ2-4, is DGGITQSPKYLFRKEGQNVTLSCEQNLNHDAMYWYRQDPGQGLRLIYYSQIVNDFQKGDIAEGYSVSREKKESFPLTVTSAQKNPTAFYLCASSTSVAKNIQYFGAGTRLSVL.